The clone carrying this T cell receptor (beta chain) has only a few counts. The data were taken from a study of blood T cell repertoires in COVID-19. Across the whole study: The United States, Italy and Spain were the sources of the acute and convalescent COVID-19 samples.

In the original workflow: Reference gene primers were amplified, and this amplification served to estimate nucleated cell counts. Profiling relied on immunoSEQ multiplex PCR, and the TCRdb table lists in-frame clones only, not all of them. V, J and clone size are those of that table, while D and trimming were read from the DNA. Of around 180,000 clones listed, approximately 86% are singletons. Sequencing used peripheral blood. The receptor was derived from a woman of 80 years or more with active or convalescent COVID-19.

The CDR3: CASSAGTARETQYF. The CDR3 coding sequence is TGCGCCAGCAGCGCGGGTACCGCCCGGGAGACCCAGTACTTC. The V call is TRBV5-1, the J call TRBJ2-5, with a tentative D call TRBD2 (5 bases). V lost 4 bases to trimming and J lost 5 bases, with 15 bases between them. Looked up from germline, CDR1 is SGHRS and CDR2 is YFSETQ. This CDR3 spans 14 amino acids. The variable domain in full, completed from reference TRBV5-1 and TRBJ2-5, reads KAGVTQTPRYLIKTRGQQVTLSCSPISGHRSVSWYQQTPGQGLQFLFEYFSETQRNKGNFPGRFSGRQFSNSRSEMNVSTLELGDSALYLCASSAGTARETQYFGPGTRLLVL.